This TCR beta chain derives from a study of cytomegalovirus exposure and HLA in healthy donors. Across the whole study: The study placed approximately 80% of its roughly 400 genotyped donors in the Caucasian-associated ancestry cluster. Overall study results and limits: Excluded: some indistinguishable V segments such as TRBV6-2 and TRBV6-3. Many donors shared some public TCRs, even though most TCR sequences were rare.

About this clone itself: The antigen is not known.

In germline, CDR1 is MNHEY, CDR2 SMNVEV (reference sequence). There are 17 residues in the CDR3. The PCR employed 60 Vbeta primers together with 13 Jbeta primers. TCRdb keeps only in-frame clones here, not all; method: immunoSEQ multiplex PCR. The table has approximately 150,000 clones, 80% seen once; the top ten hold approximately 4.5%. The sequencing sample was made of PBMCs. The chain joins TRBV27 to TRBJ2-5, with TRBD2 identical over 7 bases. TRBJ2-7 matches the DNA end more closely, so the J call is doubtful. The clonotype comes from a man aged 25-45 years in good health and CMV-seronegative. The DNA of the CDR3 is TGTGCCAGCAGCTCCATCTTAGGTTTAGCGGGTTCCTACGAGCAGTACTTC. It is translated as CASSSILGLAGSYEQYF.